The clone carrying this T cell receptor beta chain was seen a handful of times. The sample comes from a study of CD8 T cells in Susac syndrome. The RNA input was about 0.5 to 1 ug, and it was reverse transcribed with random hexamers. TCRdb passed the immunoSEQ multiplex PCR reads through MiXCR, listing each CDR3 protein once. The repertoire holds 78,000 or so distinct CDR3 sequences, with around 96% as singletons. V dropped 4 bases and J dropped 0 bases, with 11 bases sitting between them. CDR3 length: 15 residues. Germline values: CDR1 SGHTA, CDR2 FQGNSA. The sequenced material came from CD8+ T cells from PBMCs. This chain joins TRBV7-2 and TRBJ2-3; D may be TRBD2 (5 bases). This sequence originates from a human donor with multiple sclerosis. CDR3 coding DNA: TGTGCCAGCAGCTCCGGGCGGGCTAGCACAGATACGCAGTATTTT. It translates to CASSSGRASTDTQYF.